The next 6 T cell receptor beta chains were all read from a single sample in a study of T-cell reconstitution after alpha-beta-depleted transplantation in children. Unique molecular identifiers were incorporated during preparation of the TCRbeta library. TCRdb re-called the PCR reads through MiXCR, storing one row per CDR3 protein. The sample has hundreds of thousands of distinct CDR3 sequences, over 15% seen once. The sample here was PBMCs from the stem cell graft donor, taken from the stem cell graft. The receptors originated from a human donor who donated a stem cell graft to a child with acute myeloid leukemia.

The genes are TRBV20-1 and TRBJ1-5; 8 bases are shared with TRBD1. Germline V gives CDR1 DFQATT, CDR2 SNEGSKA (reference sequence). With 5 bases clipped from V and 2 bases from J, the junction kept 5 bases outside the gene matches. This CDR3 contains 14 residues. The CDR3 region has the DNA TGCAGTGCTCTGACAGGGGTCGGCAATCAGCCCCAGCATTTT. Translation gives CSALTGVGNQPQHF.

Ten or more counts support this clonotype. This chain joins TRBV25-1 and TRBJ1-1; 7 nucleotides line up with TRBD1. This CDR3 is built from 15 residues. V lost 3 bases to trimming and J lost 1 base; unmatched junction nucleotides: 5. Germline V gene sequence: CDR1 MGHDK, CDR2 SYGVNS. DNA of the CDR3: TGTGCCAGCAGTGACCTCGGGACAGCGAACACTGAAGCTTTCTTT. This codes for CASSDLGTANTEAFF.

The table lists this clonotype with a few counts. The chain recombines TRBV24-1 with TRBJ2-3; D may be TRBD2 (5 bases). This CDR3 has 17 amino acids. The V and J ends lost 0 bases and 0 bases respectively, with 12 bases between them. The germline V gene encodes CDR1 KGHDR and CDR2 SFDVKD. CDR3 region: CATSDLQREGSTDTQYF. Here the CDR3 DNA reads TGTGCCACCAGTGATTTGCAGAGGGAAGGGAGCACAGATACGCAGTATTTT.

On this clonotype: This may stem from a read error, because a much larger clone lies one nucleotide away. No conserved phenylalanine or tryptophan ends this CDR3, so it is likely a read error. The V call is TRBV20-1, the J call TRBJ1-4; D remains ambiguous. The germline CDR1 and CDR2 sequences are DFQATT and SNEGSKA (reference sequence). The CDR3 is 13 residues long. Between the trimmed V and J ends, which lost 1 base and 5 bases, there was a span of 8 bases. The CDR3 is CSARATVNEKLFL. The DNA of the CDR3 is TGCAGTGCTAGAGCTACAGTGAATGAAAAACTGTTTTTA.

This clonotype appeared many times. The chain links TRBV5-5 to TRBJ2-3; D is ambiguous. The CDR3 spans 13 residues. Trimming took off 4 bases at V and 4 bases at J, with 10 bases between the two ends. Germline lookup yields CDR1 SGHKS and CDR2 YYEKEE (reference sequence). DNA for the CDR3: TGTGCCAGCAGCGCCTACGATGCAGATACGCAGTATTTT. The encoded protein is CASSAYDADTQYF.

In this sample, this clonotype turned up a few times. The chain links TRBV7-9 to TRBJ2-7, with D possibly matching TRBD1 (5 bases). Trimming removed 1 base at V and 2 bases at J, with 12 bases between. The CDR3 is 15 amino acids. Germline loops: CDR1 SEHNR, CDR2 FQNEAQ (reference sequence). CDR3 region: CASSLESGRTYEQYF. The CDR3 nucleotides are TGTGCCAGCAGCTTAGAGTCAGGGCGAACCTACGAGCAGTACTTC.